This record looks at one T cell receptor beta chain sequence and its context. Its cognate antigen is unknown. The CDR3 sequence is 16 residues long. The V end was cut by 2 bases, the J end by 2 bases, with 13 bases between. CDR1 is MGHRA, CDR2 YSYEKL, per germline. This sample was taken from a study of blood T cells in healthy people across ages. Study-wide context: T cells yielded about one barcoded beta molecule per two cells through template switching. General study results and limits: Changes seen in expanded clonotypes were possibly confounded by donor CMV status left unknown.

A second PCR, run for roughly 6 to 11 cycles, used a sample-barcoded 5' primer plus a J-beta primer mix. TCRdb called the 5' RACE reads again in MiXCR, with one record for every CDR3 protein. The sample yields roughly 1,500,000 distinct CDR3 sequences, almost 35% seen once. Input material: blood. V is TRBV4-1 and J is TRBJ2-1, with a weak D call TRBD1 (6 bases). The sequence derives from a woman aged 30 to 39 in good health. The CDR3 loop reads CASSQPGATPYNEQFF. CDR3 DNA sequence: TGCGCCAGCAGCCAACCAGGGGCGACCCCCTACAATGAGCAGTTCTTC.